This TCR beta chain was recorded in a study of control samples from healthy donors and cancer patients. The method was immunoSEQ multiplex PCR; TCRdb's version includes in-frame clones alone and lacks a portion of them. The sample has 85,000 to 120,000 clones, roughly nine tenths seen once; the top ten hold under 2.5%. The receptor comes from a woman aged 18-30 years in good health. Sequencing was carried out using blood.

Here the CDR3 DNA reads TGTGCCAGCAGCATGGGACCGGGTCTCGAGCAGTACTTC. It yields the protein CASSMGPGLEQYF. The rearrangement links TRBV7-2 to TRBJ2-7; either TRBD1 or TRBD2 may supply D (5 bases each). V was clipped by 5 bases and J by 6 bases, with 14 bases between them. The germline gives CDR1 SGHTA, CDR2 FQGNSA. The CDR3 loop spans 13 amino acids.